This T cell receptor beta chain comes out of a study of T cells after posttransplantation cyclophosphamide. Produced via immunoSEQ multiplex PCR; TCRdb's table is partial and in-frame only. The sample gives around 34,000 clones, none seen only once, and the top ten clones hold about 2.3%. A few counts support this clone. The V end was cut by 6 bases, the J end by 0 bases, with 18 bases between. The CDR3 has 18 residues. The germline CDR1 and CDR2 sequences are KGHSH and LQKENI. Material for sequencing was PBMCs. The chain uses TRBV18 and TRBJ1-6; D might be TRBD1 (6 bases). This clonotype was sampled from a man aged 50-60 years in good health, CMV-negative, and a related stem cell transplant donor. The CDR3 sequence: CASSHKSTGSSYNSPLHF. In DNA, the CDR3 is TGTGCCAGCTCCCACAAATCAACAGGGAGCTCCTATAATTCACCCCTCCACTTT.